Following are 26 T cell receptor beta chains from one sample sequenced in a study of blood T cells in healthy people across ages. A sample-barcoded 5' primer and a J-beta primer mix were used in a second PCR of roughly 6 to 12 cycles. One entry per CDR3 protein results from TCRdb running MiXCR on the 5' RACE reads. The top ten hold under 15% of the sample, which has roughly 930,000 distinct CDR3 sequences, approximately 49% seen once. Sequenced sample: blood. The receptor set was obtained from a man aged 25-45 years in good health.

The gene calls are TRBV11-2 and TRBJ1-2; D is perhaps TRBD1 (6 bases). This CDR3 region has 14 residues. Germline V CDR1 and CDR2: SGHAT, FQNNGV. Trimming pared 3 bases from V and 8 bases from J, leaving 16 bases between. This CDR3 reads CASSLEDQGRGYTF. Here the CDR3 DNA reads TGTGCCAGCAGCTTGGAAGATCAGGGGCGCGGCTACACCTTC.

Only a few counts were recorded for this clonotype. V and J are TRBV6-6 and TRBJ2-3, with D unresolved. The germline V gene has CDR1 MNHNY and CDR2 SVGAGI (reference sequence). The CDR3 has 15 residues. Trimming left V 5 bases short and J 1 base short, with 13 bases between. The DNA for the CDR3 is TGTGCCAGCAGTCGTGCGTACAGCGGCACAGATACGCAGTATTTT. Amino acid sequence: CASSRAYSGTDTQYF.

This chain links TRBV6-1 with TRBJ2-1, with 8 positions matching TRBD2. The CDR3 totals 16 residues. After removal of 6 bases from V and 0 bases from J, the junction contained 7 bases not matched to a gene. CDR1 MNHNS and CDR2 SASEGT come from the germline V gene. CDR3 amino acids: CASSAIAGSSYNEQFF. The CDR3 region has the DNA TGTGCCAGCAGCGCTATAGCGGGGAGCTCCTACAATGAGCAGTTCTTC.

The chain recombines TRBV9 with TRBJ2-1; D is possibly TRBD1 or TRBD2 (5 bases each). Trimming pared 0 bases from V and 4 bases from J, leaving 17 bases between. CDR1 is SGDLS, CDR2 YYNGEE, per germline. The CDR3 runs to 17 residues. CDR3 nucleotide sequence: TGTGCCAGCAGCGTAGGACGGGGACCGTCAGGGTACAATGAGCAGTTCTTC. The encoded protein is CASSVGRGPSGYNEQFF.

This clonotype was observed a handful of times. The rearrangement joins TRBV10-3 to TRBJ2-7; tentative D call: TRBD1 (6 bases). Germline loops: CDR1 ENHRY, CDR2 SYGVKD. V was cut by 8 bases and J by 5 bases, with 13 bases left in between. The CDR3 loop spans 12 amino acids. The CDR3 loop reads CAIRGQSNEQYF. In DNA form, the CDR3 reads TGTGCCATCCGAGGACAGTCCAACGAGCAGTACTTC.

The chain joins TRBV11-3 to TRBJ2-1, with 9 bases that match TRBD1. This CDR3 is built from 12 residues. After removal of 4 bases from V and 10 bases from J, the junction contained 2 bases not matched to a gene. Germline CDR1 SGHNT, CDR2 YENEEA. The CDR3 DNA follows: TGTGCCAGCAGCTCCGACAGGGGGGAGCAGTTCTTC. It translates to CASSSDRGEQFF.

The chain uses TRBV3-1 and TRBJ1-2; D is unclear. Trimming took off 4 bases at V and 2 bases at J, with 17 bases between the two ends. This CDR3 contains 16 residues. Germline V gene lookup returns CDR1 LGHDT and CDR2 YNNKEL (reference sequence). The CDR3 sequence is CASSRTLGDRNYGYTF. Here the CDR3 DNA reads TGTGCCAGCAGCCGGACTTTAGGTGATAGGAACTATGGCTACACCTTC.

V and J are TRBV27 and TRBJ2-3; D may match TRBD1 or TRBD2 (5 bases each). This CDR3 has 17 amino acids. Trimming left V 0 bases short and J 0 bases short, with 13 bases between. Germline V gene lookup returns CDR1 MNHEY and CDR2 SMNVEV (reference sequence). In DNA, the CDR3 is TGTGCCAGCAGTTTATCGGGGGAGCAGGCTAGCACAGATACGCAGTATTTT. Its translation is CASSLSGEQASTDTQYF.

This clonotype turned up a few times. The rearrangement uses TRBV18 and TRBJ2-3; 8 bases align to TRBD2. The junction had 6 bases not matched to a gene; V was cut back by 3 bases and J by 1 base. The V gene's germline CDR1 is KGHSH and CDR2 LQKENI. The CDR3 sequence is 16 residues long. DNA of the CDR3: TGTGCCAGCTCACCCTGGGCGCGGGGGGGCACAGATACGCAGTATTTT. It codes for CASSPWARGGTDTQYF.

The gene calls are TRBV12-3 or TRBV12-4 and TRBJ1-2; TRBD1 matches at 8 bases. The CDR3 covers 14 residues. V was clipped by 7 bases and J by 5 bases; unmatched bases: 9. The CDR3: CASTASQGAYGYTF. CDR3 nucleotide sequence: TGTGCCAGCACCGCCTCCCAGGGGGCGTATGGCTACACCTTC.

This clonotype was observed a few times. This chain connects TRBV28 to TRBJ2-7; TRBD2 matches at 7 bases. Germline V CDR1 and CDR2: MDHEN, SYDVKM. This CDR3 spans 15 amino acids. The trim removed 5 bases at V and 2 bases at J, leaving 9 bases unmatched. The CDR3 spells CASSSPGTNTYEQYF. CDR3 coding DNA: TGTGCCAGCAGTAGCCCAGGGACTAATACCTACGAGCAGTACTTC.

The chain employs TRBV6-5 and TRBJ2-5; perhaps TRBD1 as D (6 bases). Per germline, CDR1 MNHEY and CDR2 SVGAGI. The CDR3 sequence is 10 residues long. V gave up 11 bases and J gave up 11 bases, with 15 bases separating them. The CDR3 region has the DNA TGTGCCCCCTCAGGGGTGGAGCAGTACTTC. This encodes CAPSGVEQYF.

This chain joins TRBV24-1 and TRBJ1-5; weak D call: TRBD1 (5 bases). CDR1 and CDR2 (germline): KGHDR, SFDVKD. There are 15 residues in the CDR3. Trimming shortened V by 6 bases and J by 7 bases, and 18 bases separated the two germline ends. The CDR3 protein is CATSPLRVPSQPQHF. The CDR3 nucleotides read TGTGCCACCAGTCCTCTCAGGGTGCCCTCACAGCCCCAGCATTTT.

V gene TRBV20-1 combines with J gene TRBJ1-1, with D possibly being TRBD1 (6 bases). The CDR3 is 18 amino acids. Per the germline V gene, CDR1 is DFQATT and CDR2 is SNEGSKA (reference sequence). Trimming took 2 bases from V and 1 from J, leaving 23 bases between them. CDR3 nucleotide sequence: TGCAGTGCTAGAACGACAGGAGCGCCTGGGGGGAAGAACACTGAAGCTTTCTTT. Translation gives CSARTTGAPGGKNTEAFF.

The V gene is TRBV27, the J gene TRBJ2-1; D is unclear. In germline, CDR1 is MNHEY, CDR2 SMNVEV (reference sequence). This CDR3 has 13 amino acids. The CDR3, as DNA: TGTGTCAGTAGTTTATTCCCTAACAATGAGCAGTTCTTC. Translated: CVSSLFPNNEQFF.

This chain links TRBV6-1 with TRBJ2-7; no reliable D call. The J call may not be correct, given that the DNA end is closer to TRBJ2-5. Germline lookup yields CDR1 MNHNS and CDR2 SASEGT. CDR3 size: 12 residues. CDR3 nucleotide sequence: TGTGCCAGCAGTGGGTGGAGTTGGACCCAGTACTTC. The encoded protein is CASSGWSWTQYF.

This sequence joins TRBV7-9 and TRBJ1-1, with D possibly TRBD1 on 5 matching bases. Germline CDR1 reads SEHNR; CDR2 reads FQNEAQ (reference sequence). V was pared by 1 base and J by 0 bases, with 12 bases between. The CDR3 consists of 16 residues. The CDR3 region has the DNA TGTGCCAGCAGCTTAGGTAGGGGAGGGATGAACACTGAAGCTTTCTTT. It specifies CASSLGRGGMNTEAFF.

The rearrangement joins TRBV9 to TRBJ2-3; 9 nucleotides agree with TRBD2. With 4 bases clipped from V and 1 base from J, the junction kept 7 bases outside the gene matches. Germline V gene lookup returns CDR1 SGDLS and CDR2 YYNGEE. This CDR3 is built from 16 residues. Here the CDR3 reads CASSTHIAGGTDTQYF. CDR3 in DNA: TGTGCCAGCAGCACACATATAGCGGGGGGCACAGATACGCAGTATTTT. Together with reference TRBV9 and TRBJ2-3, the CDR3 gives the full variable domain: DSGVTQTPKHLITATGQRVTLRCSPRSGDLSVYWYQQSLDQGLQFLIQYYNGEERAKGNILERFSAQQFPDLHSELNLSSLELGDSALYFCASSTHIAGGTDTQYFGPGTRLTVL.

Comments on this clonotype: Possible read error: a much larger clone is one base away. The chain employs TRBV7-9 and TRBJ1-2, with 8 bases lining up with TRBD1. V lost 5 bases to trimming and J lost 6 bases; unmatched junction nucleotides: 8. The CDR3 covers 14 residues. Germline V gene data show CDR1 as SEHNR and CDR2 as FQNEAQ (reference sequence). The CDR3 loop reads CASSRGQGAHGYTF. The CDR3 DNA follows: TGTGCCAGCAGCCGAGGACAGGGAGCCCATGGCTACACCTTC.

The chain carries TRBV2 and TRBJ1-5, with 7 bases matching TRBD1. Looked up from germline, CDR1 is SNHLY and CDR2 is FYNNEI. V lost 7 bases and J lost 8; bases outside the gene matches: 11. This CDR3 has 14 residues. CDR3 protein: CASTVEGRGKPQHF. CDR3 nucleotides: TGTGCCAGCACAGTAGAGGGCAGGGGGAAGCCCCAGCATTTT.

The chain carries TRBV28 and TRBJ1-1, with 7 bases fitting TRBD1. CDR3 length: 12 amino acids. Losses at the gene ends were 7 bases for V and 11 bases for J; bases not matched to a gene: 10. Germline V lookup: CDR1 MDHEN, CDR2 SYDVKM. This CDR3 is CASTTTRGWAFF. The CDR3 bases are TGTGCCAGCACAACCACCAGGGGGTGGGCTTTCTTT.

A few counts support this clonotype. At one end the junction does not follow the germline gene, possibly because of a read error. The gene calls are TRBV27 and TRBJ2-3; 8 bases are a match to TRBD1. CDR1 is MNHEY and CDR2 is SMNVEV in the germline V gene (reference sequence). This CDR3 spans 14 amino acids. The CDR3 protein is CASTTGGWTGTQYF. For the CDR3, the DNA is TGTGCCAGCACTACAGGGGGTTGGACAGGTACGCAGTATTTT.

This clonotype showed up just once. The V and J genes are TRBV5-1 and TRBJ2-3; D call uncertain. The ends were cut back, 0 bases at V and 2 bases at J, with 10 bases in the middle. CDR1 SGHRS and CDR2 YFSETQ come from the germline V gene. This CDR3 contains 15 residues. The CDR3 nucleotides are TGCGCCAGCAGCTTGGCTAGAGACCACACAGATACGCAGTATTTT. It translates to CASSLARDHTDTQYF.

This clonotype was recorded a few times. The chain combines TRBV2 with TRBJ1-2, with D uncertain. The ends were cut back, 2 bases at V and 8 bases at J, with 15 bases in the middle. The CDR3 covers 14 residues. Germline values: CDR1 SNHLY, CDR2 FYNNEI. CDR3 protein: CASSERPARRGYTF. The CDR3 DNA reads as TGTGCCAGCAGTGAAAGACCAGCTCGAAGGGGCTACACCTTC.

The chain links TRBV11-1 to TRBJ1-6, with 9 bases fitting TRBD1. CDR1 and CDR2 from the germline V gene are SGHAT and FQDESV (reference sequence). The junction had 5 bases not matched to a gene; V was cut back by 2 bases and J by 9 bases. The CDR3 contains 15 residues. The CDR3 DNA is TGTGCCAGCAGCTTAACAGGACAGGGGAGTTCACCCCTCCACTTT. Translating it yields CASSLTGQGSSPLHF.

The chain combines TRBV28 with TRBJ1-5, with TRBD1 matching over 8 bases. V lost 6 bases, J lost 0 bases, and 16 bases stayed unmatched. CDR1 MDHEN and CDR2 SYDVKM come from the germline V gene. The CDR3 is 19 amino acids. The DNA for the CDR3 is TGTGCCAGCAGGGCATCGGGACAGGCAATTCTCTATAGCAATCAGCCCCAGCATTTT. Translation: CASRASGQAILYSNQPQHF.